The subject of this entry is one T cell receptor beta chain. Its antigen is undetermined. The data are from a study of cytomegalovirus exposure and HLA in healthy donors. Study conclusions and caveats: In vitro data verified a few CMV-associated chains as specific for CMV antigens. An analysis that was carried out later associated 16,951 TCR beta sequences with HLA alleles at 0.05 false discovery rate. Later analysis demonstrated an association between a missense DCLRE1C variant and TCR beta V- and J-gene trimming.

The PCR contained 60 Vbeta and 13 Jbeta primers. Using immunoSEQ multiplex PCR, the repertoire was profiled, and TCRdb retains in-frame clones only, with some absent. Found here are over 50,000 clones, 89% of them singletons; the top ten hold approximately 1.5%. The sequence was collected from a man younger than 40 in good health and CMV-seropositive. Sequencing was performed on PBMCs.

The CDR3 region is CASSDPGQNPDTEAFF. DNA of the CDR3: TGTGCCAGCAGCGACCCGGGACAGAACCCGGACACTGAAGCTTTCTTT. This sequence joins TRBV11-2 and TRBJ1-1; 7 nucleotides line up with TRBD1. The CDR3 runs 16 residues. Germline-derived CDR1 and CDR2 are SGHAT and FQNNGV. The junction had 12 bases not matched to a gene; V was cut back by 5 bases and J by 3 bases.